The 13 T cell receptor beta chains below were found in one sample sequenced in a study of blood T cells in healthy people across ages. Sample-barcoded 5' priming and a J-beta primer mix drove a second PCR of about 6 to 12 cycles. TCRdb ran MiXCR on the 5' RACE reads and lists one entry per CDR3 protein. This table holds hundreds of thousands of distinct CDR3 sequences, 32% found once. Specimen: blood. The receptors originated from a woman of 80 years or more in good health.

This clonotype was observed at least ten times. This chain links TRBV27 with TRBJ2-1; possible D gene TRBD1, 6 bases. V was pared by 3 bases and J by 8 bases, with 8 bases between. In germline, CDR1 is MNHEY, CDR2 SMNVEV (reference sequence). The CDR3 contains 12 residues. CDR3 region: CASSLSGDEQFF. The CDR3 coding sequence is TGTGCCAGCAGTTTGTCAGGGGATGAGCAGTTCTTC.

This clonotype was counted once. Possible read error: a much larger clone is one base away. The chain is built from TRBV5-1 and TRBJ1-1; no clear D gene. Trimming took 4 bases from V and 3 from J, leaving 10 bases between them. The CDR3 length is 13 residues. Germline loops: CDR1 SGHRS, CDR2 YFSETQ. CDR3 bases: TGCGCCAGCAGCCTCTCGGAGGACACTGAAGCTTTCTTT. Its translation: CASSLSEDTEAFF.

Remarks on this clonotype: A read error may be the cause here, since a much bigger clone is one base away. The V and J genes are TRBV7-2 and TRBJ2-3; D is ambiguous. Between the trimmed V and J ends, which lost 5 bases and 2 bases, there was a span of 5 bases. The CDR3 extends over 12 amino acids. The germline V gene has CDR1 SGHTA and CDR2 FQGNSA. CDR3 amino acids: CASSKYTDTQYF. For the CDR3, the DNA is TGTGCCAGCAGCAAATACACAGATACGCAGTATTTT. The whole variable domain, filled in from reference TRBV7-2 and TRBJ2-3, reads GAGVSQSPSNKVTEKGKDVELRCDPISGHTALYWYRQSLGQGLEFLIYFQGNSAPDKSGLPSDRFSAERTGGSVSTLTIQRTQQEDSAVYLCASSKYTDTQYFGPGTRLTVL.

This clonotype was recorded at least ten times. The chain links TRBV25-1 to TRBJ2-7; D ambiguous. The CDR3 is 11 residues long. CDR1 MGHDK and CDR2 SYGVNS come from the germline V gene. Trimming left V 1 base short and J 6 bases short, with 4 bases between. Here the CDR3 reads CASSEFREQYF. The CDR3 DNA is TGTGCCAGCAGTGAATTCCGCGAGCAGTACTTC.

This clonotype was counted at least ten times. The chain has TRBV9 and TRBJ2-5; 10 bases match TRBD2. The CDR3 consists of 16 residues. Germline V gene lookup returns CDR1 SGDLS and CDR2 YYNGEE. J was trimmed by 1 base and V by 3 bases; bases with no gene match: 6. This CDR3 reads CASSATGTSVQETQYF. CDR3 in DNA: TGTGCCAGCAGCGCGACCGGGACTAGCGTCCAAGAGACCCAGTACTTC.

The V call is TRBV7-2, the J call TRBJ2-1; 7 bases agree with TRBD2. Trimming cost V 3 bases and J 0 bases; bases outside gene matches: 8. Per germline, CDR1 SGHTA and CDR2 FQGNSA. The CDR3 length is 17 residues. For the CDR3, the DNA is TGTGCCAGCAGCTTGTCCTCAGGACTAGACTCCTACAATGAGCAGTTCTTC. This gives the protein CASSLSSGLDSYNEQFF.

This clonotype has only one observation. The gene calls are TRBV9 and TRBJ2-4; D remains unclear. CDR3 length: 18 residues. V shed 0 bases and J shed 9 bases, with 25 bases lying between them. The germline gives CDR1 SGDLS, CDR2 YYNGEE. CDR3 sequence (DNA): TGTGCCAGCAGCGTAGGACATCGAGCCAGGAGAGATCTTGGCATTCAGTACTTC. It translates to CASSVGHRARRDLGIQYF.

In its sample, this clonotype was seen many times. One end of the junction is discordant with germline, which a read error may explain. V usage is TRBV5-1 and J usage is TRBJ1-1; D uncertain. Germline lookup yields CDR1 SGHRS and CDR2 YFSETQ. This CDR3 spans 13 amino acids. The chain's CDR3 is CASSRQMNTEAFF. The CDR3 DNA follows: TGTGCCAGCAGCCGTCAGATGAACACTGAAGCTTTCTTT.

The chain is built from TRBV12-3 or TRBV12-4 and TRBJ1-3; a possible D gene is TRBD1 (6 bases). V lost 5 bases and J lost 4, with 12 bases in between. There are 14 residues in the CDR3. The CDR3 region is CASSPQGLGNTIYF. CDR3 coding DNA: TGTGCCAGCAGTCCCCAGGGGCTAGGAAACACCATATATTTT.

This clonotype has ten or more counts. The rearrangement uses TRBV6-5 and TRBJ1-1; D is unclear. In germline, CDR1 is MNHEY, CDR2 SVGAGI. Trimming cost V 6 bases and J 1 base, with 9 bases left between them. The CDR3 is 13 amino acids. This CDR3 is CASREMGNTEAFF. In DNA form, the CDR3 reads TGTGCCAGCAGAGAGATGGGGAACACTGAAGCTTTCTTT.

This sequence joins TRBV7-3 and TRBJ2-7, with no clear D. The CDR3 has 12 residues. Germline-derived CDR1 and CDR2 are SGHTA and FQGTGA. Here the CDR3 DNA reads TGTGGTCCCTCAAAGTGGACCTACGAGCAGTACTTC. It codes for CGPSKWTYEQYF.

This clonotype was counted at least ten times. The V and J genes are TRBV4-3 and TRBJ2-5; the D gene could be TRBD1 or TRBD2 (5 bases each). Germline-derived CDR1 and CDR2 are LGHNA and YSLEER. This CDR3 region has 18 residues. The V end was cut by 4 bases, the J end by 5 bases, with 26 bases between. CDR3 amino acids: CASSRLPPNAGWGETQYF. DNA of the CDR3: TGCGCCAGCAGCCGACTCCCCCCGAATGCTGGTTGGGGGGAGACCCAGTACTTC.

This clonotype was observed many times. As DNA, the CDR3 is TGTGCCAGCAGCTTGCGCGGGACAGGGGGCTTGGAGACCCAGTACTTC. Amino acids: CASSLRGTGGLETQYF. The chain recombines TRBV5-5 with TRBJ2-5, with 12 positions matching TRBD1. There are 16 residues in the CDR3. V lost 1 base, J lost 5 bases, and 6 bases stayed unmatched. From germline, CDR1 is SGHKS and CDR2 YYEKEE (reference sequence).